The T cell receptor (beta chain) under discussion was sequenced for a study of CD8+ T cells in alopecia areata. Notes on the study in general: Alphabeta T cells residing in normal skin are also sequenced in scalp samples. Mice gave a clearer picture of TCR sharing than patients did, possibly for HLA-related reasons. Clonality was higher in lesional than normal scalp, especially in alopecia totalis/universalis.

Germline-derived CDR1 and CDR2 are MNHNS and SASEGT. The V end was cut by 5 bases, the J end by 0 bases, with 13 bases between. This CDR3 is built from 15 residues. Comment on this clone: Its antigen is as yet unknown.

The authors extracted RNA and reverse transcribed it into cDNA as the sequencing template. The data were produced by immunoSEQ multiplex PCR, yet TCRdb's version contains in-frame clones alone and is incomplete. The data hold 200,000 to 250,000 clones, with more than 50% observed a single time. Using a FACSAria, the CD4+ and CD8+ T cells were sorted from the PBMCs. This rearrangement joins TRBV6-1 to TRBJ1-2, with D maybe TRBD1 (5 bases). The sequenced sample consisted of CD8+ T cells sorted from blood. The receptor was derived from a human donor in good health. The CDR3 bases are TGTGCCAGCAGTCAAACAGGCTCTTCTAACTATGGCTACACCTTC. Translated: CASSQTGSSNYGYTF.